A single sample is the source of the 28 T cell receptor beta chains below, sequenced in a study of CD8+CD57+ T cells in acquired aplastic anemia. The template for TCR beta VDJ and CDR3 sequence profiling was genomic DNA. TCRdb called the reads again in MiXCR, with one record for every CDR3 protein. The sample has hundreds of thousands of distinct CDR3 sequences; about two thirds are singletons. The sample taken for sequencing was sorted CD4+, CD8+, or CD8+CD57+ T cells (not recorded which) from PBMCs. The origin of the receptors is a human donor in good health, serving as a control.

This rearrangement joins TRBV15 to TRBJ2-1; possibly TRBD1 for D (6 bases). V lost 5 bases and J 12 bases, leaving 23 bases between the germline ends. The CDR3 runs to 15 residues. Germline V gene lookup returns CDR1 LNHNV and CDR2 YYDKDF (reference sequence). In DNA form, the CDR3 reads TGTGCCACCAGCCCCCAAGACAGGACCGTCGGCGGGCAGTTCTTC. It translates to CATSPQDRTVGGQFF.

For this clonotype: This clone may be a read error of a much larger clone one base away. The chain is built from TRBV27 and TRBJ2-1; D possibly corresponds to TRBD1 (6 bases). With 9 bases removed from V and 8 bases from J, the gap between germline ends came to 17 bases. The CDR3 extends over 13 amino acids. Per the germline V gene, CDR1 is MNHEY and CDR2 is SMNVEV (reference sequence). This CDR3 is CASRLTGSHEQFF. The CDR3 nucleotides are TGTGCCAGTAGATTAACAGGGAGCCATGAGCAGTTCTTC.

This clonotype was detected once. The rearrangement uses TRBV7-3 and TRBJ2-1; tentatively, D is TRBD2 (5 bases). Germline assignment: CDR1 SGHTA and CDR2 FQGTGA. This CDR3 comprises 13 residues. V dropped 4 bases and J dropped 13 bases, with 17 bases sitting between them. Here the CDR3 reads CASSSTLASPQFF. As DNA, the CDR3 is TGTGCCAGCAGCTCGACCCTGGCTAGCCCCCAGTTCTTC. Variable domain in full (rest from reference TRBV7-3 and TRBJ2-1): GAGVSQTPSNKVTEKGKYVELRCDPISGHTALYWYRQSLGQGPEFLIYFQGTGAADDSGLPNDRFFAVRPEGSVSTLKIQRTERGDSAVYLCASSSTLASPQFFGPGTRLTVL.

The chain couples TRBV2 to TRBJ2-3, with a possible D match to TRBD1 (6 bases). Germline V CDR1 and CDR2: SNHLY, FYNNEI. The CDR3 contains 12 residues. Trimming pared 8 bases from V and 2 bases from J, leaving 8 bases between. The CDR3 protein is CASGTFTDTQYF. CDR3 coding DNA: TGTGCCAGCGGGACATTCACAGATACGCAGTATTTT. The full variable domain, rest sourced from reference TRBV2 and TRBJ2-3, is EPEVTQTPSHQVTQMGQEVILRCVPISNHLYFYWYRQILGQKVEFLVSFYNNEISEKSEIFDDQFSVERPDGSNFTLKIRSTKLEDSAMYFCASGTFTDTQYFGPGTRLTVL.

The CDR3 coding sequence is TGCGCCAGCAGTCCTCAGCTTGCGGGGGGCGAGCAGTACTTC. This encodes CASSPQLAGGEQYF. The J gene is TRBJ2-7, the V gene TRBV5-1; 8 nucleotides agree with TRBD2. With V trimmed by 5 bases and J by 6 bases, 10 bases remained unmatched. The germline V gene has CDR1 SGHRS and CDR2 YFSETQ. This CDR3 comprises 14 residues.

Note on this clonotype: Germline and junction disagree at one end, which may indicate a read error. The chain combines TRBV29-1 with TRBJ1-1; D is unresolved. The CDR3 extends over 13 amino acids. Germline loops: CDR1 SQVTM, CDR2 ANQGSEA. The CDR3 spells CSGEQTRRTEAFF. CDR3 bases: TGCAGCGGTGAACAGACACGGAGGACTGAAGCTTTCTTT. The entire variable domain, with the rest obtained from reference TRBV29-1 and TRBJ1-1, is as follows: SAVISQKPSRDICQRGTSLTIQCQVDSQVTMMFWYRQQPGQSLTLIATANQGSEATYESGFVIDKFPISRPNLTFSTLTVSNMSPEDSSIYLCSGEQTRRTEAFFGQGTRLTVV.

This clonotype was seen ten or more times. The chain recombines TRBV10-3 with TRBJ1-2; 9 nucleotides match TRBD1. This CDR3 has 13 amino acids. Per germline, CDR1 ENHRY and CDR2 SYGVKD. The ends lost 10 bases at V and 3 bases at J; junction bases unmatched: 6. The CDR3 is CATTGGRDYGYTF. CDR3 DNA sequence: TGTGCCACGACAGGGGGAAGGGACTATGGCTACACCTTC.

The V call is TRBV20-1, the J call TRBJ1-4; D gene uncertain. CDR3 size: 15 residues. Germline V lookup: CDR1 DFQATT, CDR2 SNEGSKA (reference sequence). This chain's CDR3 is CSAERRPAFGEKLFF. The DNA for the CDR3 is TGCAGCGCTGAACGGCGGCCGGCCTTCGGGGAAAAACTGTTTTTT.

The V call is TRBV19, the J call TRBJ2-5; TRBD2 matches at 7 bases. Per germline, CDR1 LNHDA and CDR2 SQIVND (reference sequence). V lost 2 bases, J lost 2 bases, and 5 bases stayed unmatched. The CDR3 sequence is 15 residues long. The CDR3 DNA reads as TGTGCCAGTAGTATAAAAGCGGGACTACAAGAGACCCAGTACTTC. Protein sequence: CASSIKAGLQETQYF.

The rearrangement uses TRBV2 and TRBJ1-2, with D possibly TRBD1 on 5 matching bases. The V gene's germline CDR1 is SNHLY and CDR2 FYNNEI. This CDR3 is 11 amino acids long. Trimming left V 11 bases short and J 6 bases short, with 13 bases between. CDR3 amino acids: CAGRGLDGYTF. The CDR3 DNA sequence: TGTGCCGGGAGGGGCCTGGATGGCTACACCTTC.

Of note for this clonotype: It is unclear where the CDR3 begins or ends on the DNA, so no DNA is shown, and the CDR3 is as TCRdb lists it. The chain recombines TRBV7-2 with TRBJ1-6. Germline V gene data show CDR1 as SGHTA and CDR2 as FQGNSA. The CDR3 numbers 15 amino acids, ends counted. The chain's CDR3 is CASSLRDRPQHFGHF.

This clonotype was seen only once. This chain links TRBV11-3 with TRBJ1-1; D is ambiguous. Germline V gene sequence: CDR1 SGHNT, CDR2 YENEEA. The CDR3 has 15 residues. Deletions cut 5 bases from V and 0 bases from J, with 13 bases between. CDR3 sequence reads: CASSPRRTMNTEAFF. The CDR3 DNA reads as TGTGCCAGCAGCCCCAGGAGGACTATGAACACTGAAGCTTTCTTT.

The chain is built from TRBV20-1 and TRBJ1-4, with D unclear. V lost 1 base and J 15 bases, leaving 15 bases between the germline ends. This CDR3 spans 12 amino acids. Germline CDR1 is DFQATT and CDR2 is SNEGSKA (reference sequence). CDR3 nucleotide sequence: TGCAGTGCTAGAGCGTCTGGCAGTAGTGTGTTTTTT. This encodes CSARASGSSVFF.

This chain links TRBV25-1 with TRBJ2-7; TRBD1 aligns across 7 bases. The CDR3 contains 15 residues. J gave up 3 bases and V 3 bases, and 8 bases lay outside the gene matches. The germline gives CDR1 MGHDK, CDR2 SYGVNS. CDR3 DNA sequence: TGTGCCAGCAGTGATTCCGGGACAGTCGGCTACGAGCAGTACTTC. Its protein product is CASSDSGTVGYEQYF.

The V and J genes are TRBV9 and TRBJ1-2; 12 bases fit TRBD1. V gave up 0 bases and J gave up 6 bases; unmatched junction bases: 6. From germline, CDR1 is SGDLS and CDR2 YYNGEE. The CDR3 is made up of 16 amino acids. The CDR3 region is CASSVGGTGGVDGYTF. CDR3 DNA sequence: TGTGCCAGCAGCGTAGGGGGGACAGGGGGCGTCGATGGCTACACCTTC.

In this sample, this clonotype turned up many times. The chain links TRBV20-1 to TRBJ1-3; D is unclear. The germline gives CDR1 DFQATT, CDR2 SNEGSKA (reference sequence). The CDR3 length is 14 residues. V was shortened by 4 bases and J by 0 bases, with 10 bases between the two germline ends. The DNA of the CDR3 is TGCAGTGCTAACCGGCGGAGCTCTGGAAACACCATATATTTT. This gives the protein CSANRRSSGNTIYF.

This clonotype appeared many times. The chain links TRBV6-2 or TRBV6-3 to TRBJ2-7, with D uncertain. CDR1 MNHEY and CDR2 SVGEGT come from the germline V gene. This CDR3 contains 11 residues. Trimming removed 2 bases at V and 5 bases at J, with 4 bases between. DNA of the CDR3: TGTGCCAGCAGTTACAAGGACGAGCAGTACTTC. It specifies CASSYKDEQYF.

This clonotype has ten or more counts. This chain uses TRBV11-2 with TRBJ2-7, with a weak D call TRBD1 (6 bases). Germline CDR1 SGHAT, CDR2 FQNNGV. The CDR3 runs to 15 residues. V was pared by 1 base and J by 0 bases, with 10 bases between. The CDR3 is CASSLGTAPSYEQYF. CDR3 coding DNA: TGTGCCAGCAGCTTAGGGACAGCTCCCTCCTACGAGCAGTACTTC.

The chain links TRBV12-3 or TRBV12-4 to TRBJ1-2; TRBD1 matches 7 bases. Germline trimming cut 6 bases from V and 5 bases from J; bases unmatched to any gene: 6. CDR3 length: 13 amino acids. This CDR3 reads CASRRQGGYGYTF. CDR3 coding DNA: TGTGCCAGCAGGCGACAGGGAGGATATGGCTACACCTTC.

The sample holds many counts of this clonotype. The CDR3 nucleotides read TGCGCCAGCAGCCGGGGACAGGGGAATTACGGAAAACTGTTTTTT. This encodes CASSRGQGNYGKLFF. This sequence joins TRBV4-1 and TRBJ1-4, with 10 nucleotides matching TRBD1. This CDR3 is built from 15 residues. With V trimmed by 4 bases and J by 10 bases, 9 bases remained unmatched. CDR1 and CDR2 from the germline V gene are MGHRA and YSYEKL.

The genes are TRBV6-2 or TRBV6-3 and TRBJ1-4, with D possibly being TRBD1 (5 bases). This CDR3 is built from 14 residues. Germline assignment: CDR1 MNHEY and CDR2 SVGEGT. V gave up 4 bases and J gave up 8 bases, with 14 bases separating them. The CDR3 sequence is CASSSGTNKEKLFF. CDR3 sequence (DNA): TGTGCCAGCAGTTCCGGGACGAATAAGGAAAAACTGTTTTTT.

The CDR3 here is CATSRDAGAYEQYF. CDR3 nucleotide sequence: TGTGCCACCAGCAGGGACGCTGGGGCCTACGAGCAGTACTTC. V is TRBV15 and J is TRBJ2-7; D is uncertain. The CDR3 contains 14 residues. V shed 3 bases and J shed 2 bases, with 11 bases lying between them. The germline V gene encodes CDR1 LNHNV and CDR2 YYDKDF (reference sequence).

The CDR3 is CSARKGVATEQYF. In DNA, the CDR3 is TGCAGTGCGAGGAAGGGGGTAGCGACCGAGCAGTACTTC. This chain joins TRBV20-1 and TRBJ2-7; a weak D match, TRBD1 (6 bases). With 6 bases removed from V and 6 bases from J, the gap between germline ends came to 18 bases. CDR3 length equals 13 residues. CDR1 DFQATT and CDR2 SNEGSKA come from the germline V gene (reference sequence).

With regard to this clonotype: The conserved closing phenylalanine or tryptophan is absent in this CDR3, likely reflecting a read error. Because the CDR3's place on the DNA is in doubt, the DNA is left out and the CDR3 is given as listed by TCRdb. V usage is TRBV7-2 and J usage is TRBJ2-3; TRBD2 is the table's D call and was not checked against the DNA. Germline CDR1 and CDR2: SGHTA and FQGNSA. The CDR3 is made up of 11 amino acids, end residues included. CDR3 residues: CASSPAATRYL.

With regard to this clonotype: The CDR3 end shows no conserved phenylalanine or tryptophan, and so a read error is likely. The DNA is omitted, as the CDR3 cannot be located on it reliably, and the CDR3 follows TCRdb's listing. The V gene is TRBV5-4, the J gene TRBJ1-2; the table's D call of TRBD1 was not tested on the DNA. CDR1 is SGHNT and CDR2 is YYREEE in the germline V gene (reference sequence). The CDR3 has 9 residues if both end residues are counted. This CDR3 reads CASSVGSTG.

Concerning this clonotype itself: A junction end diverges from the germline sequence, so it may reflect a read error. The V call is TRBV4-1, the J call TRBJ2-3, with D unclear. This CDR3 contains 14 residues. CDR1 is MGHRA and CDR2 is YSYEKL in the germline V gene. In nucleotides, the CDR3 is TGTGCCAGCAGCCAAGAGATTGGCACAGATACGCAGTATTTT. Translated: CASSQEIGTDTQYF.

V usage is TRBV9 and J usage is TRBJ2-7; 8 nucleotides match TRBD1. CDR1 is SGDLS, CDR2 YYNGEE, per germline. V shed 0 bases and J 4 bases; nucleotides not matched to a gene: 6. This CDR3 has 15 amino acids. The CDR3 is CASSVATDRGYEQYF. Here the CDR3 DNA reads TGTGCCAGCAGCGTAGCTACTGACAGGGGTTACGAGCAGTACTTC. The variable domain in full, with the rest retrieved from reference TRBV9 and TRBJ2-7, is DSGVTQTPKHLITATGQRVTLRCSPRSGDLSVYWYQQSLDQGLQFLIQYYNGEERAKGNILERFSAQQFPDLHSELNLSSLELGDSALYFCASSVATDRGYEQYFGPGTRLTVT.

This chain connects TRBV2 to TRBJ1-1, with 7 bases lining up with TRBD1. The CDR3 covers 15 residues. Germline loops: CDR1 SNHLY, CDR2 FYNNEI. The V and J ends lost 6 bases and 4 bases, in that order; junction bases with no gene match: 11. CDR3 in DNA: TGTGCCAGCAGCCAGACCGGACAGGCCGTCACTGAAGCTTTCTTT. Amino acid sequence: CASSQTGQAVTEAFF.